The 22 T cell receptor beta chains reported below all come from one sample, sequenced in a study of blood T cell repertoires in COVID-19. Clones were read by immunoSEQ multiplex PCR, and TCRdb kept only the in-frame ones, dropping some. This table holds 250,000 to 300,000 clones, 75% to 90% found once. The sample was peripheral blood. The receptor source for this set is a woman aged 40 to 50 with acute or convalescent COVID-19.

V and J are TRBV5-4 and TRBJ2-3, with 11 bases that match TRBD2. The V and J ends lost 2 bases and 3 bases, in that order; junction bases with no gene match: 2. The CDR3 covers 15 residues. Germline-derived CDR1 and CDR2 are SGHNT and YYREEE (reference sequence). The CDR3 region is CASSFSGGGTDTQYF. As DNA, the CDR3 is TGTGCCAGCAGCTTTAGCGGGGGGGGGACAGATACGCAGTATTTT.

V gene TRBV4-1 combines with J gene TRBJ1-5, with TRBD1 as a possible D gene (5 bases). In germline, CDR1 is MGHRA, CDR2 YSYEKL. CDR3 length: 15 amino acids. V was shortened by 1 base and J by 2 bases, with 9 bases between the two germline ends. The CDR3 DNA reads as TGCGCCAGCAGCCAAGGTGGGGCCGGCAATCAGCCCCAGCATTTT. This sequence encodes CASSQGGAGNQPQHF.

The CDR3 here is CASSLRQGAPYNEQFF. The CDR3 nucleotides are TGCGCCAGCAGCCTCAGACAGGGGGCTCCCTACAATGAGCAGTTCTTC. This chain links TRBV4-1 with TRBJ2-1; 10 positions agree with TRBD1. V dropped 4 bases and J dropped 2; count of bases not matched to a gene: 5. Germline CDR1 reads MGHRA; CDR2 reads YSYEKL. The CDR3 has 16 amino acids.

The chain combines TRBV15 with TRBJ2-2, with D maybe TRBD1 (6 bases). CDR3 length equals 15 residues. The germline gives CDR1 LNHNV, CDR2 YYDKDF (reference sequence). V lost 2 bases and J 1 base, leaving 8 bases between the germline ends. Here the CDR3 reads CATSRLTGNTGELFF. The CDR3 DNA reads TGTGCCACCAGCAGACTGACAGGGAACACCGGGGAGCTGTTTTTT.

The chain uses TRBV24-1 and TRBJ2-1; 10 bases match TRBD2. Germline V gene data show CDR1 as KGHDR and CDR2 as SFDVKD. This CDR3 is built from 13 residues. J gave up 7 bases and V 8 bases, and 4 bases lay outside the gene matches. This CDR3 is CATKRGGRNEQFF. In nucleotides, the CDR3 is TGTGCCACCAAGCGGGGGGGCAGAAATGAGCAGTTCTTC.

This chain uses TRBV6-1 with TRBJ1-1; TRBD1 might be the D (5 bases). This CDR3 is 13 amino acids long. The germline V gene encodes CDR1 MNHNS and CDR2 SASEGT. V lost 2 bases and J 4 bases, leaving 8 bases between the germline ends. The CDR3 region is CASSERGVTEAFF. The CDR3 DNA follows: TGTGCCAGCAGTGAACGGGGGGTCACTGAAGCTTTCTTT.

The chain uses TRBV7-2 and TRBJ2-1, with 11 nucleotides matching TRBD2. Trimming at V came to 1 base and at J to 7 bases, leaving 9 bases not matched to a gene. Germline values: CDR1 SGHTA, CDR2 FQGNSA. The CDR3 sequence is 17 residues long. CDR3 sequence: CASSLVRGASGGNEQFF. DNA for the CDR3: TGTGCCAGCAGCTTAGTTCGCGGGGCTAGCGGGGGGAATGAGCAGTTCTTC.

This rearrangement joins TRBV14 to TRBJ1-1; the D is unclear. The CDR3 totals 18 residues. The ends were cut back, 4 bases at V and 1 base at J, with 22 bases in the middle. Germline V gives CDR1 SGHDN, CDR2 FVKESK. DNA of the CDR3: TGTGCCAGCAGCCCACTATACAAAAGATTGGAAGAGAACACTGAAGCTTTCTTT. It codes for CASSPLYKRLEENTEAFF.

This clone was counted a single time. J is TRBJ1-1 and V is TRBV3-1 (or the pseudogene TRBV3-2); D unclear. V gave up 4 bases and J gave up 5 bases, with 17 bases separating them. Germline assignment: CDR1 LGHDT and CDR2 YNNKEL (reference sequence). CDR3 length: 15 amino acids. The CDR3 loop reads CASSPTTRAGTEAFF. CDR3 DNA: TGTGCCAGCAGCCCCACTACAAGGGCGGGGACTGAAGCTTTCTTT.

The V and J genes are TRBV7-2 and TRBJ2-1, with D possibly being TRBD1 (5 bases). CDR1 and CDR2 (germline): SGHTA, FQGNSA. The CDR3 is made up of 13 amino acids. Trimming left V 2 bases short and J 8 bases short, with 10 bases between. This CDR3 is CASSLIGVDEQFF. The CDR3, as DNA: TGTGCCAGCAGCTTAATAGGGGTCGATGAGCAGTTCTTC.

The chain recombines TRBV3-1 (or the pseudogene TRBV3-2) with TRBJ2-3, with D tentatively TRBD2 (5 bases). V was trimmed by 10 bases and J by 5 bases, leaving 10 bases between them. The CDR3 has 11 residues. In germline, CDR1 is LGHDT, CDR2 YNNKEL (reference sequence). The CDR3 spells CATGVGDTQYF. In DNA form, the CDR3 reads TGTGCCACCGGGGTGGGAGATACGCAGTATTTT.

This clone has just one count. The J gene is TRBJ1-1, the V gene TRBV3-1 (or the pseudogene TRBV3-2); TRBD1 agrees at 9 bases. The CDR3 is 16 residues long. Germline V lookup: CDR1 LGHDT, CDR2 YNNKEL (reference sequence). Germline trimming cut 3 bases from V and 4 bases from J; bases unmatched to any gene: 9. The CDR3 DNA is TGTGCCAGCAGCCATCAACCGGGACAGGGATCCACTGAAGCTTTCTTT. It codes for CASSHQPGQGSTEAFF.

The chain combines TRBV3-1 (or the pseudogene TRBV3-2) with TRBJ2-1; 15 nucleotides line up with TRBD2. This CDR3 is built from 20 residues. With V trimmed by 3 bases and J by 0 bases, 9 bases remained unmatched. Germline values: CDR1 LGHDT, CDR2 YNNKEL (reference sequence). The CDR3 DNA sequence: TGTGCCAGCAGCCACTGGAACGGACTAGCGGGGGGGAGCTCCTACAATGAGCAGTTCTTC. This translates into CASSHWNGLAGGSSYNEQFF.

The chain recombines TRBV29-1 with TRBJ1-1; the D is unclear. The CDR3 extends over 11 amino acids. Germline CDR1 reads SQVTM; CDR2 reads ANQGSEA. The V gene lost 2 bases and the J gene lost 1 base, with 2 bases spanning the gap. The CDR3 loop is CSVERNTEAFF. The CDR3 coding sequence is TGCAGCGTTGAACGGAACACTGAAGCTTTCTTT.

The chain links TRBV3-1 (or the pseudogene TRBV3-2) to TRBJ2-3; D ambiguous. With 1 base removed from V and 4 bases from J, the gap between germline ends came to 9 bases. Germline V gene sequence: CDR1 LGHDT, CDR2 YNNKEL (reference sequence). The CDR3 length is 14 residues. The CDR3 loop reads CASSQVARADTQYF. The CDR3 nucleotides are TGTGCCAGCAGCCAAGTTGCCCGGGCAGATACGCAGTATTTT.

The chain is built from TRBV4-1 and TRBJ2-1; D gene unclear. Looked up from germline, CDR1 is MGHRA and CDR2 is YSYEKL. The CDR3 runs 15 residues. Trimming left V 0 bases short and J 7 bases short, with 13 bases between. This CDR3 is CASSQDRAIWNEQFF. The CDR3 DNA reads TGCGCCAGCAGCCAAGATCGCGCAATTTGGAATGAGCAGTTCTTC.

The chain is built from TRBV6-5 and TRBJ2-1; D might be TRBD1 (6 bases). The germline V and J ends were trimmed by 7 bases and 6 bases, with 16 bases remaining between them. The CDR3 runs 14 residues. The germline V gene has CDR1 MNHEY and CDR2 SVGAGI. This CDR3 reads CASKTGTIFNEQFF. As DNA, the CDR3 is TGTGCCAGCAAAACCGGGACAATTTTCAATGAGCAGTTCTTC.

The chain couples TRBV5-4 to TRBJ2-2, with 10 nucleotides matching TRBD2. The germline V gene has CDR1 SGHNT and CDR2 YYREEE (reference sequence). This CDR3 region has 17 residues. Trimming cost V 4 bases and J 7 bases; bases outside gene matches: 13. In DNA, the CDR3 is TGTGCCAGCAGCCCCAGACTAAGCGGGGGGGCGCACGGGGAGCTGTTTTTT. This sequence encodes CASSPRLSGGAHGELFF. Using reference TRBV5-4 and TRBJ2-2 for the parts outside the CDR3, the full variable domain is ETGVTQSPTHLIKTRGQQVTLRCSSQSGHNTVSWYQQALGQGPQFIFQYYREEENGRGNFPPRFSGLQFPNYSSELNVNALELDDSALYLCASSPRLSGGAHGELFFGEGSRLTVL.

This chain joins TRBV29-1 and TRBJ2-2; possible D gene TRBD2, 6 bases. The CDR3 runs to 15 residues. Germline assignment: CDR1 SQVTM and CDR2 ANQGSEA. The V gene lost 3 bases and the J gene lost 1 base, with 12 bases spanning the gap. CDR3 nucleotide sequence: TGCAGCGTTGAGGCGGGACCGCGGAACACCGGGGAGCTGTTTTTT. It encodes CSVEAGPRNTGELFF.

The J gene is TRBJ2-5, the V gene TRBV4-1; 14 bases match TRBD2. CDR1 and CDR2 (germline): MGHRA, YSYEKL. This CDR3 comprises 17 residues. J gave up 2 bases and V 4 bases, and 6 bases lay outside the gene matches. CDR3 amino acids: CASSPIGLAGGQETQYF. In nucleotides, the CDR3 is TGCGCCAGCAGCCCGATAGGACTAGCGGGGGGACAAGAGACCCAGTACTTC.

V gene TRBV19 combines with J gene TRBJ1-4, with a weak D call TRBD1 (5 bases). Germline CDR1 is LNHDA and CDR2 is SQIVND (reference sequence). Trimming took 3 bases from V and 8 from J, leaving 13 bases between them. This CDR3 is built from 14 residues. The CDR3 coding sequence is TGTGCCAGTAGTATGGTGGGGCGCCTAGAAAAACTGTTTTTT. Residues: CASSMVGRLEKLFF.

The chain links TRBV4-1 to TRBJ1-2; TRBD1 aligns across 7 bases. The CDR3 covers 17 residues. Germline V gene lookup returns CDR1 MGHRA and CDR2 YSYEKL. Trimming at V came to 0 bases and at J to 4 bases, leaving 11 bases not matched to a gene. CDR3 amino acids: CASSQDRATGHFYGYTF. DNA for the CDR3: TGCGCCAGCAGCCAAGATCGGGCGACAGGGCATTTCTATGGCTACACCTTC.